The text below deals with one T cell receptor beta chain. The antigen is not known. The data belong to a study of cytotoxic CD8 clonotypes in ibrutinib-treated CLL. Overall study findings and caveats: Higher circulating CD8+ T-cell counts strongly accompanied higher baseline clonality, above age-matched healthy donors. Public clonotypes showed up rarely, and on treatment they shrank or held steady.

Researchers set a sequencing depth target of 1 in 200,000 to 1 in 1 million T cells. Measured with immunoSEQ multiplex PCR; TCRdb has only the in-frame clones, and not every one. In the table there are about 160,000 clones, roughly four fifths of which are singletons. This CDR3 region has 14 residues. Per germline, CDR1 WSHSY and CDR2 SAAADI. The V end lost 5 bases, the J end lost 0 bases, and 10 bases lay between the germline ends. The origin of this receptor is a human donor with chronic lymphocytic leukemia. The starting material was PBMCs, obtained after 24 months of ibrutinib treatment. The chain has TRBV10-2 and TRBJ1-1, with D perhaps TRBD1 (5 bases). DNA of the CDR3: TGCGCCAGCAGTCCCCGACAGTTGAACACTGAAGCTTTCTTT. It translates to CASSPRQLNTEAFF.